This entry lists 20 T cell receptor beta chains sequenced from one sample in a study of blood T cells in healthy people across ages. A second PCR of about 6 to 12 cycles used a sample-barcoded 5' primer and a J-beta primer mix. TCRdb analysed the 5' RACE reads with MiXCR anew, one entry per CDR3 protein. The sample lists about 1.1 million distinct CDR3 sequences; under 40% were seen once. What was sequenced was blood. Receptors originate from a man aged 18 to 35 in good health.

This chain joins TRBV20-1 and TRBJ1-5; D may be TRBD1 (5 bases). Per germline, CDR1 DFQATT and CDR2 SNEGSKA (reference sequence). Trimming removed 7 bases at V and 6 bases at J, with 19 bases between. The CDR3 consists of 14 residues. This chain's CDR3 is CSGFSGRGGQPQHF. As DNA, the CDR3 is TGCAGTGGCTTTTCAGGGCGCGGCGGTCAGCCCCAGCATTTT.

This clonotype came up a few times. This chain links TRBV7-2 with TRBJ1-2; no firm D call. The V gene's germline CDR1 is SGHTA and CDR2 FQGNSA. V lost 2 bases, J lost 8 bases, and 15 bases lay in between. The CDR3 runs to 14 residues. The CDR3 coding sequence is TGTGCCAGCAGCTTAAGTCTGCGCGATCTCGGCTACACCTTC. Encoded protein: CASSLSLRDLGYTF.

This clonotype was detected a few times. This chain connects TRBV6-5 to TRBJ1-2, with 12 nucleotides matching TRBD1. The V gene's germline CDR1 is MNHEY and CDR2 SVGAGI. The junction had 11 bases not matched to a gene; V was cut back by 2 bases and J by 4 bases. This CDR3 contains 18 residues. This CDR3 reads CASSYGGTGGAGGYGYTF. In DNA, the CDR3 is TGTGCCAGCAGTTACGGGGGGACAGGGGGCGCCGGGGGCTATGGCTACACCTTC.

As for this clonotype: Being one base from a much bigger clone, this may be a read error. The chain joins TRBV3-1 to TRBJ1-2; D might be TRBD1 (6 bases). Germline V gene lookup returns CDR1 LGHDT and CDR2 YNNKEL (reference sequence). The CDR3 extends over 13 amino acids. CDR3: CVSSQPDRLGYTF. As DNA, the CDR3 is TGTGTCAGCAGCCAACCTGACAGGCTTGGCTACACCTTC. Together with reference TRBV3-1 and TRBJ1-2, the CDR3 gives the full variable domain: DTAVSQTPKYLVTQMGNDKSIKCEQNLGHDTMYWYKQDSKKFLKIMFSYNNKELIINETVPNRFSPKSPDKAHLNLHINSLELGDSAVYFCVSSQPDRLGYTFGSGTRLTVV.

A few counts support this clonotype. The chain is built from TRBV6-5 and TRBJ2-2, with TRBD1 matching over 7 bases. Germline assignment: CDR1 MNHEY and CDR2 SVGAGI. The CDR3 is 16 amino acids. Losses at the gene ends were 4 bases for V and 4 bases for J; bases not matched to a gene: 9. CDR3 in DNA: TGTGCCAGCAGTTTTCCGACAGGGCGATTCACCGGGGAGCTGTTTTTT. The encoded protein is CASSFPTGRFTGELFF.

This chain links TRBV28 with TRBJ2-2; D could derive from TRBD1 or TRBD2 (5 bases each). The ends were cut back, 4 bases at V and 3 bases at J, with 9 bases in the middle. The length of the CDR3 is 14 residues. Looked up from germline, CDR1 is MDHEN and CDR2 is SYDVKM. DNA for the CDR3: TGTGCCAGCAGTTCGGGGCAGGACACCGGGGAGCTGTTTTTT. This translates into CASSSGQDTGELFF.

This clonotype was counted many times. With a much larger clone just one base away, this may be a read error. This chain connects TRBV12-3 or TRBV12-4 to TRBJ2-1; 8 bases are a match to TRBD1. The last part of the DNA fits TRBJ2-7 better; the J call may be wrong. The CDR3 extends over 14 amino acids. CDR3 nucleotides: TGTGCCAGCAGCCGGGACAGGAATTACAATGAGCAGTACTTC. This translates into CASSRDRNYNEQYF.

This clonotype was observed a handful of times. The J gene is TRBJ1-6, the V gene TRBV20-1; D is unclear. The CDR3 covers 13 residues. Germline values: CDR1 DFQATT, CDR2 SNEGSKA (reference sequence). The V and J ends lost 4 bases and 7 bases respectively, with 11 bases between them. The CDR3 coding sequence is TGCAGTGCTACCGGGGATCGGAATTCACCCCTCCACTTT. This translates into CSATGDRNSPLHF.

CDR3 protein: CASTQAGGNSNQPQHF. CDR3 nucleotides: TGTGCCAGCACCCAAGCTGGGGGAAATAGCAATCAGCCCCAGCATTTT. V gene TRBV12-3 or TRBV12-4 combines with J gene TRBJ1-5, with D perhaps TRBD1 (5 bases). This CDR3 has 16 amino acids. V was trimmed by 7 bases and J by 0 bases, leaving 16 bases between them.

The CDR3 DNA follows: TGCGCCAGCAGCTTGTCTGCAGAAGAAGAGACCCAGTACTTC. Translation gives CASSLSAEEETQYF. The chain uses TRBV5-1 and TRBJ2-5; D gene unclear. The V gene lost 1 base and the J gene lost 3 bases, with 10 bases spanning the gap. CDR1 is SGHRS, CDR2 YFSETQ, per germline. The CDR3 contains 14 residues.

This clonotype was seen a few times. This chain connects TRBV20-1 to TRBJ1-2; 7 positions agree with TRBD1. The CDR3 contains 16 residues. From germline, CDR1 is DFQATT and CDR2 SNEGSKA (reference sequence). V was clipped by 4 bases and J by 2 bases; unmatched bases: 13. The CDR3 DNA reads TGCAGTGCTACCCAAATGGAGTGGGGACAGAACTATGGCTACACCTTC. Translation: CSATQMEWGQNYGYTF.

This clonotype was observed a handful of times. V and J are TRBV28 and TRBJ1-2; unclear D gene. Trimming pared 6 bases from V and 7 bases from J, leaving 12 bases between. The CDR3 consists of 12 residues. Germline-derived CDR1 and CDR2 are MDHEN and SYDVKM. CDR3 DNA sequence: TGTGCCAGCAGCGCGGAGGTTGCTGGCTACACCTTC. Translating it yields CASSAEVAGYTF.

The chain uses TRBV20-1 and TRBJ1-1; D is possibly TRBD1 (5 bases). Per the germline V gene, CDR1 is DFQATT and CDR2 is SNEGSKA (reference sequence). Trimming shortened V by 0 bases and J by 1 base, and 12 bases separated the two germline ends. The CDR3 extends over 15 amino acids. CDR3 sequence (DNA): TGCAGTGCTAGAGAGCCCCATGGGGCGAACACTGAAGCTTTCTTT. Amino acids: CSAREPHGANTEAFF.

The J gene is TRBJ2-7, the V gene TRBV29-1; 12 nucleotides align to TRBD1. This CDR3 is built from 14 residues. Looked up from germline, CDR1 is SQVTM and CDR2 is ANQGSEA. V trimming: 3 bases; J trimming: 3 bases; junction bases outside the gene matches: 3. CDR3 sequence reads: CSVDGTGGGYEQYF. In nucleotides, the CDR3 is TGCAGCGTTGACGGGACAGGGGGCGGCTACGAGCAGTACTTC.

This clonotype was seen at least ten times. The chain carries TRBV6-5 and TRBJ1-2; tentative D call: TRBD1 (5 bases). The V gene's germline CDR1 is MNHEY and CDR2 SVGAGI. V was pared by 5 bases and J by 0 bases, with 7 bases between. This CDR3 is 13 amino acids long. CDR3: CASSRGPNYGYTF. CDR3 in DNA: TGTGCCAGCAGTAGGGGCCCTAACTATGGCTACACCTTC.

This clonotype was recorded a few times. The chain couples TRBV6-5 to TRBJ2-2; tentatively, D is TRBD2 (5 bases). The germline V gene has CDR1 MNHEY and CDR2 SVGAGI. The CDR3 spans 13 residues. Trimming removed 6 bases at V and 4 bases at J, with 9 bases between. CDR3 bases: TGTGCCAGCAGCAGAGGGAGCACCGGGGAGCTGTTTTTT. It codes for CASSRGSTGELFF.

A remark on this clonotype: Sequence at one end of the junction differs from germline and may be a read error. The CDR3 nucleotides are TGCGCCAACAGCCAAGATCGATACAATGAGCAGTTCTTC. Protein product: CANSQDRYNEQFF. This sequence joins TRBV4-1 and TRBJ2-1; D ambiguous. Germline V gene sequence: CDR1 MGHRA, CDR2 YSYEKL. The CDR3 has 13 residues.

This clonotype was seen repeatedly, ten times or more. This chain uses TRBV4-3 with TRBJ1-2; D may be TRBD1 (5 bases). V gave up 1 base and J gave up 2 bases, with 8 bases separating them. Germline V gene data show CDR1 as LGHNA and CDR2 as YSLEER. This CDR3 has 14 amino acids. The CDR3 nucleotides are TGCGCCAGCAGCCAAGTTGAGGGGAACTATGGCTACACCTTC. Its translation: CASSQVEGNYGYTF.

This clonotype was seen more than once but under ten times. The chain has TRBV7-9 and TRBJ1-5; D unresolved. There are 13 residues in the CDR3. Germline V gene lookup returns CDR1 SEHNR and CDR2 FQNEAQ (reference sequence). The V end was cut by 3 bases, the J end by 9 bases, with 12 bases between. The CDR3, as DNA: TGTGCCAGCAGCTTGAGCCTGTCTAGGCCCCAGCATTTT. This encodes CASSLSLSRPQHF.

This clonotype was picked up a small number of times. The V and J genes are TRBV3-1 and TRBJ1-5; D gene uncertain. This CDR3 region has 14 residues. Looked up from germline, CDR1 is LGHDT and CDR2 is YNNKEL (reference sequence). The ends were cut back, 4 bases at V and 5 bases at J, with 12 bases in the middle. Here the CDR3 reads CASSPTRVHQPQHF. The CDR3 coding sequence is TGTGCCAGCAGCCCTACTCGCGTCCATCAGCCCCAGCATTTT.